These 14 T cell receptor beta chains were sequenced from one sample in a study of early T cells in non-severe SARS-CoV-2 infection. TCRdb itself ran the 5' RACE reads through MiXCR, one entry per CDR3 protein. This sample yields tens of thousands of distinct CDR3 sequences, of which 14% are seen a single time; roughly 6% belongs to the top ten. Sequenced: whole blood. Receptors originate from an adult who was a healthcare worker with PCR-confirmed SARS-CoV-2 infection or an uninfected control (not recorded which).

This clonotype was observed a few times. This chain links TRBV27 with TRBJ2-3, with unresolved D. This CDR3 is built from 15 residues. Germline values: CDR1 MNHEY, CDR2 SMNVEV (reference sequence). The V end lost 2 bases, the J end lost 1 base, and 10 bases lay between the germline ends. CDR3 protein: CASSLQVVGTDTQYF. CDR3 nucleotides: TGTGCCAGCAGTTTACAGGTGGTCGGCACAGATACGCAGTATTTT.

This chain uses TRBV7-9 with TRBJ2-5; no reliable D call. Germline V gene data show CDR1 as SEHNR and CDR2 as FQNEAQ (reference sequence). The CDR3 extends over 12 amino acids. V lost 4 bases to trimming and J lost 7 bases, with 10 bases between them. This CDR3 is CASSSSFGTQYF. The CDR3 DNA is TGTGCCAGCAGCTCATCGTTCGGGACCCAGTACTTC.

This clonotype occurred a few times. V gene TRBV9 combines with J gene TRBJ2-2; maybe TRBD1 (5 bases). From germline, CDR1 is SGDLS and CDR2 YYNGEE. The CDR3 consists of 13 residues. V lost 5 bases to trimming and J lost 7 bases, with 12 bases between them. CDR3 sequence: CASRQDLFGELFF. Written as DNA, the CDR3 is TGTGCCAGCAGACAGGACCTCTTCGGGGAGCTGTTTTTT.

This clonotype was observed at least ten times. The J gene is TRBJ2-2, the V gene TRBV7-2, with D possibly TRBD1 on 5 matching bases. In germline, CDR1 is SGHTA, CDR2 FQGNSA. Trimming shortened V by 4 bases and J by 5 bases, and 8 bases separated the two germline ends. The CDR3 extends over 13 amino acids. CDR3 DNA: TGTGCCAGCAGCTCCAGGGTAACCGGGGAGCTGTTTTTT. It is translated as CASSSRVTGELFF.

This chain joins TRBV5-1 and TRBJ1-2, with D hard to call. This CDR3 spans 14 amino acids. V was clipped by 0 bases and J by 1 base, with 7 bases between them. Looked up from germline, CDR1 is SGHRS and CDR2 is YFSETQ. The CDR3 nucleotides read TGCGCCAGCAGCTTGGATTGGAGTAACTATGGCTACACCTTC. This codes for CASSLDWSNYGYTF.

This clonotype was picked up a small number of times. The chain has TRBV6-2 or TRBV6-3 and TRBJ2-7, with TRBD1 as a possible D gene (5 bases). CDR1 and CDR2 from the germline V gene are MNHEY and SVGEGT. This CDR3 comprises 15 residues. The V end was cut by 4 bases, the J end by 4 bases, with 17 bases between. The CDR3 region has the DNA TGTGCCAGCAGTTGGAATCGCAGGGCAGGGTACGAGCAGTACTTC. Protein: CASSWNRRAGYEQYF.

This clonotype was observed at least ten times. This chain uses TRBV20-1 with TRBJ2-3, with D tentatively TRBD2 (5 bases). The CDR3 covers 11 residues. In germline, CDR1 is DFQATT, CDR2 SNEGSKA (reference sequence). V lost 8 bases and J 4 bases, leaving 10 bases between the germline ends. The CDR3 loop is CSPVRADTQYF. In DNA form, the CDR3 reads TGCAGTCCGGTGCGGGCAGATACGCAGTATTTT.

This clonotype showed up many times. Because the CDR3's place on the DNA is in doubt, the DNA is left out and the CDR3 is given as listed by TCRdb. The V gene is TRBV18, the J gene TRBJ2-1; the table gives TRBD2 as D, unverified against the DNA. Per the germline V gene, CDR1 is KGHSH and CDR2 is LQKENI. The CDR3 is 18 residues long, counting both termini. CDR3 loop: CASSPASVRGLWRNEQFF.

This clonotype was detected ten times or more. CDR3 loop: CASSQTGRLYNEQFF. CDR3 bases: TGTGCCAGCAGCCAGACCGGGCGTTTATACAATGAGCAGTTCTTC. V gene TRBV7-6 combines with J gene TRBJ2-1; D remains ambiguous. This CDR3 is built from 15 residues. V lost 5 bases to trimming and J lost 4 bases, with 15 bases between them. The germline gives CDR1 SGHVS, CDR2 FNYEAQ.

This clonotype was detected many times. The chain links TRBV11-2 to TRBJ2-2; 8 bases match TRBD1. V lost 5 bases, J lost 7 bases, and 9 bases stayed unmatched. CDR3 length: 15 amino acids. Germline CDR1 reads SGHAT; CDR2 reads FQNNGV. The CDR3 DNA sequence: TGTGCCAGCAGCCGTTACAGGACAGGGATCGGGGAGCTGTTTTTT. Amino acids: CASSRYRTGIGELFF.

V usage is TRBV6-6 and J usage is TRBJ2-5, with D perhaps matching TRBD1 (5 bases). Germline-derived CDR1 and CDR2 are MNHNY and SVGAGI (reference sequence). With 5 bases removed from V and 1 base from J, the gap between germline ends came to 11 bases. CDR3 length: 14 amino acids. The CDR3 loop reads CASSTLTVQETQYF. The CDR3 DNA reads as TGTGCCAGCAGTACTCTGACAGTCCAAGAGACCCAGTACTTC.

The V gene is TRBV9, the J gene TRBJ2-1; 7 bases map to TRBD2. The V gene end was trimmed by 4 bases and the J gene end by 2 bases; junction bases not matched to a gene: 12. The germline V gene encodes CDR1 SGDLS and CDR2 YYNGEE. This CDR3 has 17 amino acids. The CDR3 reads CASSPRDYARPYNEQFF. The CDR3 DNA reads TGTGCCAGCAGCCCCCGGGACTATGCCAGGCCCTACAATGAGCAGTTCTTC.

In its sample, this clonotype was seen a few times. V gene TRBV2 combines with J gene TRBJ2-1; weak D call: TRBD1 (6 bases). CDR3 length: 15 amino acids. The germline V and J ends were trimmed by 3 bases and 6 bases, with 15 bases remaining between them. Germline CDR1 and CDR2: SNHLY and FYNNEI. The chain's CDR3 is CASSDDGTGPNEQFF. CDR3 sequence (DNA): TGTGCCAGCAGTGATGATGGTACAGGGCCCAATGAGCAGTTCTTC.

This clonotype was seen a handful of times. The chain is built from TRBV29-1 and TRBJ2-6; D not resolved. The germline V and J ends were trimmed by 7 bases and 2 bases, with 12 bases remaining between them. This CDR3 region has 14 residues. Per the germline V gene, CDR1 is SQVTM and CDR2 is ANQGSEA. CDR3 sequence (DNA): TGCAGCGCTGTTGGCCGGACTGGGGCCAACGTCCTGACTTTC. Amino acids: CSAVGRTGANVLTF.